This TCR beta chain was observed in a study of shared clonotypes between healthy human individuals. Turning to the study itself: Donors had three CD4 naive, three CD4 memory, two CD8 naive and one CD8 memory plate apiece.

The split of CD4+ cells yielded CD45RA+ naive and CD45RA-negative memory subsets. Profiled with immunoSEQ multiplex PCR; TCRdb holds only in-frame clones, not every one. This table has over a million clones, around 97% appearing once. Remarks on this clone: Its antigen is unidentified.

The study, taken as a whole, reports: The generation probabilities recorded for non-shared clonotypes fell below those of clonotypes shared by all four donors. Larger estimated richness was generally recorded for naive subsets relative to memory subsets.

With V trimmed by 2 bases and J by 2 bases, 0 bases remained unmatched. From germline, CDR1 is SGHRS and CDR2 YFSETQ. The CDR3 consists of 14 residues. The rearrangement uses TRBV5-1 and TRBJ2-3; TRBD1 agrees at 9 bases. The origin of this receptor is a man younger than 40 in good health. What was sequenced was naive CD4+ T cells sorted from blood. Documented subset: CD45RA+ positively selected. The CDR3 region is CASSLQGATDTQYF. Written as DNA, the CDR3 is TGCGCCAGCAGCTTACAGGGGGCCACAGATACGCAGTATTTT.